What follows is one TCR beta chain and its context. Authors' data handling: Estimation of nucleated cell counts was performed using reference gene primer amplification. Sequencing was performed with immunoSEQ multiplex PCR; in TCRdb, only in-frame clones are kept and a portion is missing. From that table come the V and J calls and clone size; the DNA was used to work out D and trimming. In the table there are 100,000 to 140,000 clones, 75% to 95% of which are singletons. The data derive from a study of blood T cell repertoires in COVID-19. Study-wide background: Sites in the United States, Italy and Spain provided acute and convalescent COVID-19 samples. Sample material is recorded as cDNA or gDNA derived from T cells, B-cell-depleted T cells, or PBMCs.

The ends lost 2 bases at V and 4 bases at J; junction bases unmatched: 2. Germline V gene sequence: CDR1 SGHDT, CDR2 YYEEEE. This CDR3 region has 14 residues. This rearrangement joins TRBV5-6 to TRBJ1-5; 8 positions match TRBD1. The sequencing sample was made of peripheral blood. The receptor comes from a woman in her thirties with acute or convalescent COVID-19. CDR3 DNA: TGTGCCAGCAGCTTTGGACAGGGAAATCAGCCCCAGCATTTT. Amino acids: CASSFGQGNQPQHF.